The T cell receptor beta chain described here comes from a study of beta chain features in type 1 diabetes. The CDR3 is 15 residues long. Deletions cut 0 bases from V and 3 bases from J, with 12 bases between. In germline, CDR1 is PRHDT, CDR2 FYEKMQ (reference sequence). The entirety of the isolated RNA underwent reverse transcription, so expressed TCRB transcripts were sequenced. Sequencing was performed with immunoSEQ multiplex PCR; in TCRdb, only in-frame clones are kept and a portion is missing. The data show 970,000 or so clones, 15% to 20% seen once. There are a few counts of this clone. The V and J genes are TRBV13 and TRBJ2-7; D call uncertain. Sequencing used naive CD4+ T cells from blood. This TCR was sampled from a woman younger than 35 in good health. In DNA form, the CDR3 reads TGTGCCAGCAGCTTAGGGCTGGCGGCCCTCTACGAGCAGTACTTC. Encoded protein: CASSLGLAALYEQYF.